The 21 T cell receptor beta chains below come from one sample, sequenced in a study of long-term antiretroviral therapy in people with HIV. They ran version v3.0 of the immunoSEQ assay at survey level. Profiled with immunoSEQ multiplex PCR; TCRdb holds only in-frame clones, not every one. The table includes 15,000 to 20,000 clones, 88% detected once. The material was unsorted PBMCs, obtained 6.9 years after starting antiretroviral therapy. The receptors originated from a man aged 50-59 years with HIV.

V is TRBV6-1 and J is TRBJ2-1, with D uncertain. The V end lost 3 bases, the J end lost 3 bases, and 9 bases lay between the germline ends. Germline lookup yields CDR1 MNHNS and CDR2 SASEGT. The CDR3 has 14 amino acids. The DNA for the CDR3 is TGTGCCAGCAGTGAGCTCGGGCACTACAATGAGCAGTTCTTC. This codes for CASSELGHYNEQFF.

This clone is a singleton in its sample. The chain's CDR3 is CASSPWGSGSTDTQYF. In nucleotides, the CDR3 is TGTGCCAGCTCACCGTGGGGTAGCGGGAGCACAGATACGCAGTATTTT. This sequence joins TRBV18 and TRBJ2-3; TRBD2 agrees at 7 bases. The CDR3 has 16 amino acids. J was trimmed by 0 bases and V by 3 bases; bases with no gene match: 6. CDR1 and CDR2 (germline): KGHSH, LQKENI.

This clone occurred once. The rearrangement joins TRBV7-9 to TRBJ2-3; TRBD2 matches 8 bases. The V gene end was trimmed by 1 base and the J gene end by 0 bases; junction bases not matched to a gene: 6. This CDR3 is built from 17 residues. Germline V CDR1 and CDR2: SEHNR, FQNEAQ (reference sequence). The CDR3 reads CASSLGGRQVSTDTQYF. In nucleotides, the CDR3 is TGTGCCAGCAGCTTAGGCGGGAGGCAGGTTAGCACAGATACGCAGTATTTT.

The chain uses TRBV5-4 and TRBJ2-6; possibly TRBD1 for D (5 bases). V was pared by 7 bases and J by 1 base, with 15 bases between. The germline CDR1 and CDR2 sequences are SGHNT and YYREEE (reference sequence). The CDR3 totals 16 residues. The CDR3 region has the DNA TGTGCCAGCTCCTGGACACCACCATCTGGGGCCAACGTCCTGACTTTC. Translating gives CASSWTPPSGANVLTF.

Here the CDR3 reads CAWSAWSSYNEQFF. The CDR3 nucleotides are TGTGCCTGGAGTGCCTGGAGCTCCTACAATGAGCAGTTCTTC. The chain joins TRBV30 to TRBJ2-1; D gene uncertain. The CDR3 consists of 14 residues. Trimming removed 1 base from V and 0 bases from J, with 7 bases in between. Germline V lookup: CDR1 GTSNPN, CDR2 SVGIG (reference sequence). Based on the CDR3 plus reference TRBV30 and TRBJ2-1, the full variable domain is SQTIHQWPATLVQPVGSPLSLECTVEGTSNPNLYWYRQAAGRGLQLLFYSVGIGQISSEVPQNLSASRPQDRQFILSSKKLLLSDSGFYLCAWSAWSSYNEQFFGPGTRLTVL.

V and J are TRBV28 and TRBJ1-5, with D hard to call. Germline V CDR1 and CDR2: MDHEN, SYDVKM. The V gene lost 2 bases and the J gene lost 1 base, with 9 bases spanning the gap. CDR3 length equals 15 residues. The DNA for the CDR3 is TGTGCCAGCAGTTTACCGACTACGAGCAATCAGCCCCAGCATTTT. Its translation: CASSLPTTSNQPQHF.

This clone was detected once. The DNA of the CDR3 is TGTGCCAGCAGCTTAGAGGCCCCACTAGCGGGCTCCTACGAGCAGTACTTC. Translating it yields CASSLEAPLAGSYEQYF. J is TRBJ2-7 and V is TRBV7-2, with 9 nucleotides matching TRBD2. Germline CDR1 reads SGHTA; CDR2 reads FQGNSA. The CDR3 extends over 17 amino acids. Unmatched junction bases numbered 7, after V lost 1 base and J lost 0 bases.

The rearrangement joins TRBV21-1 to TRBJ1-1. TRBV21-1 is given as a pseudogene. This CDR3 region has 14 residues. The CDR3 spells CASSGAKRDTEAFF. The CDR3 region has the DNA TGTGCCAGCAGCGGGGCGAAGAGGGACACTGAAGCTTTCTTT.

The chain carries TRBV11-2 and TRBJ1-6; D is possibly TRBD1 (5 bases). CDR3 size: 16 residues. Germline assignment: CDR1 SGHAT and CDR2 FQNNGV. Trimming shortened V by 5 bases and J by 9 bases, and 20 bases separated the two germline ends. CDR3 bases: TGTGCCAGCAGCGTACAAAGGACCCAGGGCATTTCACCCCTCCACTTT. Its protein product is CASSVQRTQGISPLHF.

The rearrangement links TRBV7-9 to TRBJ1-3, with TRBD1 as a possible D gene (5 bases). The ends were cut back, 1 base at V and 0 bases at J, with 7 bases in the middle. CDR3 length: 15 amino acids. Germline CDR1 is SEHNR and CDR2 is FQNEAQ (reference sequence). CDR3 sequence: CASSLGQFSGNTIYF. In DNA, the CDR3 is TGTGCCAGCAGCTTAGGACAGTTCTCTGGAAACACCATATATTTT.

The chain joins TRBV14 to TRBJ2-2, with no clear D. The length of the CDR3 is 14 residues. Trimming cost V 1 base and J 3 bases, with 6 bases left between them. Germline V CDR1 and CDR2: SGHDN, FVKESK. This CDR3 reads CASSQGPYTGELFF. The DNA for the CDR3 is TGTGCCAGCAGCCAAGGGCCATACACCGGGGAGCTGTTTTTT.

V usage is TRBV7-8 and J usage is TRBJ2-1, with D unresolved. The CDR3 runs 13 residues. V was clipped by 5 bases and J by 6 bases, with 11 bases between them. The V gene's germline CDR1 is SGHVS and CDR2 FQNEAQ. CDR3 coding DNA: TGTGCCAGCAGCCGTGAAAGGTTCAATGAGCAGTTCTTC. The encoded protein is CASSRERFNEQFF.

The chain combines TRBV27 with TRBJ1-1; no reliable D call. CDR1 is MNHEY, CDR2 SMNVEV, per germline (reference sequence). V gave up 3 bases and J gave up 1 base, with 12 bases separating them. This CDR3 contains 15 residues. The CDR3 DNA sequence: TGTGCCAGCAGTTTGGTAGGGCGACGGAACACTGAAGCTTTCTTT. Amino acid sequence: CASSLVGRRNTEAFF.

This chain links TRBV9 with TRBJ2-5, with 7 bases fitting TRBD2. This CDR3 is built from 15 residues. Germline CDR1 reads SGDLS; CDR2 reads YYNGEE. With V trimmed by 0 bases and J by 4 bases, 6 bases remained unmatched. CDR3 DNA sequence: TGTGCCAGCAGCGTAGTTTCGGGGAGGGGAGAGACCCAGTACTTC. Translated, it gives CASSVVSGRGETQYF.

The rearrangement uses TRBV28 and TRBJ2-1; TRBD2 agrees at 11 bases. V was clipped by 9 bases and J by 0 bases; unmatched bases: 13. The CDR3 length is 18 residues. The V gene's germline CDR1 is MDHEN and CDR2 SYDVKM. CDR3 in DNA: TGTGCCAGTTTCGGGACTAGCGGTGCCCGACCCTCCTACAATGAGCAGTTCTTC. Protein product: CASFGTSGARPSYNEQFF.

This clone occurred a few times. The chain links TRBV7-9 to TRBJ2-7; D not certain. Germline assignment: CDR1 SEHNR and CDR2 FQNEAQ (reference sequence). V was trimmed by 2 bases and J by 2 bases, leaving 4 bases between them. This CDR3 comprises 12 residues. This CDR3 is CASSLPPYEQYF. The CDR3 DNA reads as TGTGCCAGCAGCTTACCCCCCTACGAGCAGTACTTC.

CDR3 amino acids: CAWSLTGGGEQYF. In nucleotides, the CDR3 is TGTGCCTGGAGCCTAACGGGGGGGGGCGAGCAGTACTTC. This chain links TRBV30 with TRBJ2-7; 8 bases align to TRBD2. Germline loops: CDR1 GTSNPN, CDR2 SVGIG (reference sequence). The V and J ends lost 3 bases and 6 bases, in that order; junction bases with no gene match: 7. CDR3 length equals 13 residues.

This chain uses TRBV6-1 with TRBJ2-5, with 9 bases fitting TRBD1. Germline CDR1 and CDR2: MNHNS and SASEGT. The trim removed 6 bases at V and 4 bases at J, leaving 3 bases unmatched. CDR3 length: 13 residues. This chain's CDR3 is CASSGTGRETQYF. The DNA of the CDR3 is TGTGCCAGCAGCGGGACAGGGCGAGAGACCCAGTACTTC.

The CDR3 DNA is TGTGCCAGCGAAAGACTACAGGCCGGGACAGAAGTTTCCTCCTACGAGCAGTACTTC. This translates into CASERLQAGTEVSSYEQYF. The V call is TRBV6-4, the J call TRBJ2-7; 7 nucleotides match TRBD1. The CDR3 length is 19 residues. V gave up 8 bases and J gave up 0 bases; unmatched junction bases: 22. Germline values: CDR1 MRHNA, CDR2 SNTAGT.

The chain carries TRBV4-2 and TRBJ2-2; TRBD2 aligns across 8 bases. V shed 0 bases and J 6 bases; nucleotides not matched to a gene: 18. The germline V gene has CDR1 LGHNA and CDR2 YNFKEQ. The CDR3 totals 20 residues. The CDR3 here is CASSQDDPKLSAGGSGELFF. CDR3 nucleotides: TGTGCCAGCAGCCAAGATGATCCTAAGCTCTCGGCGGGAGGTTCCGGGGAGCTGTTTTTT.

This clone was seen only a few times. Here the CDR3 DNA reads TGTGCCAGCAGTTTTAGGGCGTACAATGAGCAGTTCTTC. It yields the protein CASSFRAYNEQFF. This chain uses TRBV27 with TRBJ2-1; no definite D call. Trimming pared 3 bases from V and 4 bases from J, leaving 7 bases between. Looked up from germline, CDR1 is MNHEY and CDR2 is SMNVEV (reference sequence). This CDR3 has 13 amino acids.